The entry below gives a single T cell receptor beta chain sequence along with its context. These data belong to a study of blood T cell repertoires in COVID-19. Study details: Both acute and convalescent COVID-19 samples were obtained from the United States, Italy and Spain. From T cells, B-cell-depleted T cells, or PBMCs came the material, which was cDNA or gDNA.

This table comes from immunoSEQ multiplex PCR, and its TCRdb copy is limited to in-frame clones, with some not included. The sample yields approximately 77,000 clones, approximately 79% seen once. The sequence derives from a man aged 65 to 85 with active or convalescent COVID-19. Specimen: peripheral blood.

The chain's CDR3 is CASSLAGGQGTEAFF. The CDR3 DNA reads as TGTGCCAGCAGCTTGGCGGGGGGGCAGGGCACTGAAGCTTTCTTT. The chain joins TRBV5-4 to TRBJ1-1; perhaps TRBD1 as D (6 bases). Germline values: CDR1 SGHNT, CDR2 YYREEE (reference sequence). The V and J ends lost 0 bases and 4 bases respectively, with 13 bases between them. This CDR3 comprises 15 residues.